Presented here are 27 T cell receptor beta chains from one specimen sequenced in a study of cytomegalovirus exposure and HLA in healthy donors. With 60 Vbeta and 13 Jbeta primers, the PCR was carried out. Clones were sequenced by immunoSEQ multiplex PCR, and TCRdb holds only the in-frame ones, with some missing. The table has 230,000 or so clones, 92% seen once. The sequenced sample consisted of PBMCs. The receptors come from a girl aged 2-10 years in good health and CMV-seronegative.

This sequence joins TRBV4-1 and TRBJ2-1; 10 bases match TRBD2. The V and J ends lost 2 bases and 2 bases, in that order; junction bases with no gene match: 0. CDR3 size: 15 residues. Germline CDR1 MGHRA, CDR2 YSYEKL. The chain's CDR3 is CASSQLAGAYNEQFF. The CDR3 region has the DNA TGCGCCAGCAGCCAACTAGCGGGAGCCTACAATGAGCAGTTCTTC.

This clone was seen a handful of times. This sequence joins TRBV6-6 and TRBJ1-1; TRBD1 matches at 8 bases. The length of the CDR3 is 15 residues. Germline V CDR1 and CDR2: MNHNY, SVGAGI (reference sequence). V lost 5 bases to trimming and J lost 1 base; unmatched junction nucleotides: 6. This chain's CDR3 is CASSTRQGSNTEAFF. The CDR3 nucleotides read TGTGCCAGCAGTACTCGACAGGGGTCGAACACTGAAGCTTTCTTT.

CDR3 residues: CASSATGVTGGEQYF. DNA of the CDR3: TGTGCCAGCAGTGCAACAGGGGTTACGGGTGGCGAGCAGTACTTC. The rearrangement links TRBV2 to TRBJ2-7, with 7 bases lining up with TRBD1. The junction had 12 bases not matched to a gene; V was cut back by 4 bases and J by 6 bases. Germline CDR1 and CDR2: SNHLY and FYNNEI. The CDR3 has 15 residues.

The chain has TRBV19 and TRBJ1-5; 10 bases fit TRBD1. V shed 4 bases and J 2 bases; nucleotides not matched to a gene: 8. From germline, CDR1 is LNHDA and CDR2 SQIVND (reference sequence). The CDR3 length is 17 residues. In nucleotides, the CDR3 is TGTGCCAGTAGTACTACCCCCGGGACAGGGGGCAATCAGCCCCAGCATTTT. Protein: CASSTTPGTGGNQPQHF.

V gene TRBV30 combines with J gene TRBJ1-6; no reliable D call. The V and J ends lost 4 bases and 8 bases respectively, with 6 bases between them. The CDR3 is 11 residues long. Germline loops: CDR1 GTSNPN, CDR2 SVGIG (reference sequence). CDR3 region: CAWTSDSPLHF. In DNA, the CDR3 is TGTGCCTGGACGTCTGATTCACCCCTCCACTTT. The full variable domain, its missing parts supplied by reference TRBV30 and TRBJ1-6, is SQTIHQWPATLVQPVGSPLSLECTVEGTSNPNLYWYRQAAGRGLQLLFYSVGIGQISSEVPQNLSASRPQDRQFILSSKKLLLSDSGFYLCAWTSDSPLHFGNGTRLTVT.

This chain uses TRBV6-6 with TRBJ1-1; tentatively, D is TRBD1 (5 bases). The CDR3 totals 14 residues. CDR1 is MNHNY and CDR2 is SVGAGI in the germline V gene (reference sequence). V was clipped by 5 bases and J by 0 bases, with 10 bases between them. CDR3 loop: CASSHGGVNTEAFF. Written as DNA, the CDR3 is TGTGCCAGCAGTCACGGGGGAGTGAACACTGAAGCTTTCTTT.

CDR3 sequence reads: CAISESTGSGATYEQYF. The CDR3, as DNA: TGTGCCATCAGTGAGTCGACGGGTAGCGGGGCAACCTACGAGCAGTACTTC. The gene calls are TRBV10-3 and TRBJ2-7; TRBD2 aligns across 8 bases. This CDR3 spans 17 amino acids. The germline gives CDR1 ENHRY, CDR2 SYGVKD. V dropped 0 bases and J dropped 2; count of bases not matched to a gene: 9.

J is TRBJ1-1 and V is TRBV5-5; 9 positions match TRBD1. The CDR3 runs to 16 residues. Germline CDR1 and CDR2: SGHKS and YYEKEE (reference sequence). V shed 3 bases and J 3 bases; nucleotides not matched to a gene: 9. The CDR3 DNA reads as TGTGCCAGCAGCTCACGGCTGTGGGACAGGGACACTGAAGCTTTCTTT. This gives the protein CASSSRLWDRDTEAFF.

This chain links TRBV2 with TRBJ2-1, with TRBD2 matching 9 bases. J gave up 8 bases and V 1 base, and 6 bases lay outside the gene matches. Per germline, CDR1 SNHLY and CDR2 FYNNEI. The CDR3 has 15 amino acids. The CDR3 sequence is CASSEGTSVNHEQFF. The CDR3, as DNA: TGTGCCAGCAGTGAAGGGACTAGCGTTAACCATGAGCAGTTCTTC.

The chain employs TRBV7-9 and TRBJ1-1; D gene ambiguous. V was trimmed by 6 bases and J by 3 bases, leaving 8 bases between them. This CDR3 contains 12 residues. Germline V gene data show CDR1 as SEHNR and CDR2 as FQNEAQ (reference sequence). The CDR3 nucleotides are TGTGCCAGCAGACTACCGGACACTGAAGCTTTCTTT. Protein product: CASRLPDTEAFF.

The chain uses TRBV4-2 and TRBJ2-1, with a possible D match to TRBD2 (6 bases). Per the germline V gene, CDR1 is LGHNA and CDR2 is YNFKEQ. The CDR3 has 15 amino acids. Between the trimmed V and J ends, which lost 4 bases and 5 bases, there was a span of 15 bases. The CDR3 nucleotides read TGTGCCAGCAGCCGCAGCCGACTAGTCGACAATGAGCAGTTCTTC. This gives the protein CASSRSRLVDNEQFF.

This clone was picked up one time. The chain couples TRBV6-6 to TRBJ2-7; D is ambiguous. Germline V gene data show CDR1 as MNHNY and CDR2 as SVGAGI (reference sequence). V dropped 6 bases and J dropped 1 base, with 7 bases sitting between them. The CDR3 runs to 12 residues. The CDR3 DNA sequence: TGTGCCAGCAGCCCAGTATCCTACGAGCAGTACTTC. Its protein product is CASSPVSYEQYF.

The chain joins TRBV19 to TRBJ1-1; TRBD1 matches at 9 bases. The J segment lost 4 bases and the V segment lost 2 bases, leaving 5 bases of the junction unmatched. The germline V gene encodes CDR1 LNHDA and CDR2 SQIVND (reference sequence). This CDR3 region has 15 residues. The CDR3 bases are TGTGCCAGTAGTATACCCGACAGGGGGTCCACTGAAGCTTTCTTT. It is translated as CASSIPDRGSTEAFF.

V usage is TRBV7-9 and J usage is TRBJ1-2; tentative D call: TRBD1 (5 bases). Germline V lookup: CDR1 SEHNR, CDR2 FQNEAQ (reference sequence). The CDR3 extends over 13 amino acids. The ends were cut back, 5 bases at V and 8 bases at J, with 15 bases in the middle. CDR3 sequence reads: CASSTPGLEGYTF. CDR3 nucleotides: TGTGCCAGCAGCACCCCAGGGTTGGAAGGCTACACCTTC. The full variable domain, its missing parts supplied by reference TRBV7-9 and TRBJ1-2, is DTGVSQNPRHKITKRGQNVTFRCDPISEHNRLYWYRQTLGQGPEFLTYFQNEAQLEKSRLLSDRFSAERPKGSFSTLEIQRTEQGDSAMYLCASSTPGLEGYTFGSGTRLTVV.

The chain employs TRBV9 and TRBJ1-1; TRBD1 matches 9 bases. J gave up 1 base and V 7 bases, and 8 bases lay outside the gene matches. This CDR3 contains 15 residues. The germline CDR1 and CDR2 sequences are SGDLS and YYNGEE. This chain's CDR3 is CASSRPGQGNTEAFF. CDR3 DNA: TGTGCCAGCTCCCGCCCGGGACAGGGGAACACTGAAGCTTTCTTT.

DNA of the CDR3: TGTGCCAGTAGTATCCAGAACACTGAAGCTTTCTTT. This codes for CASSIQNTEAFF. The chain couples TRBV19 to TRBJ1-1; no clear D. The CDR3 consists of 12 residues. Germline CDR1 LNHDA, CDR2 SQIVND (reference sequence). V was cut by 3 bases and J by 1 base, with 3 bases left in between.

The V and J genes are TRBV19 and TRBJ2-2; D might be TRBD1 (5 bases). V lost 10 bases to trimming and J lost 4 bases, with 13 bases between them. Germline values: CDR1 LNHDA, CDR2 SQIVND (reference sequence). The CDR3 consists of 13 residues. The CDR3 here is CAISDRITGELFF. DNA for the CDR3: TGTGCCATTTCCGACAGAATCACCGGGGAGCTGTTTTTT.

The chain has TRBV9 and TRBJ2-3; 8 nucleotides line up with TRBD1. V shed 4 bases and J 3 bases; nucleotides not matched to a gene: 7. CDR3 length equals 15 residues. Germline V gene lookup returns CDR1 SGDLS and CDR2 YYNGEE. CDR3 sequence: CASSFRTGITDTQYF. CDR3 nucleotides: TGTGCCAGCAGCTTTCGGACAGGGATTACAGATACGCAGTATTTT.

This clone appeared a few times. The V call is TRBV10-1, the J call TRBJ1-5, with 7 nucleotides matching TRBD1. CDR1 WNHNN and CDR2 SYGVQD come from the germline V gene (reference sequence). The CDR3 totals 15 residues. V shed 8 bases, J shed 3 bases, and the junction held 10 bases outside the gene matches. CDR3 residues: CASVRDSRSNQPQHF. The DNA of the CDR3 is TGCGCCAGCGTCCGGGACAGCCGCTCCAATCAGCCCCAGCATTTT.

The chain recombines TRBV30 with TRBJ2-5; D perhaps matches TRBD1 (5 bases). The DNA end is more similar to TRBJ2-7, so the J call may be wrong. This CDR3 has 11 amino acids. Germline V gene lookup returns CDR1 GTSNPN and CDR2 SVGIG (reference sequence). The CDR3 DNA follows: TGTGCCTGGGCGCAGGGTTACGAGCAGTACTTC. Its protein product is CAWAQGYEQYF.

V usage is TRBV6-5 and J usage is TRBJ2-5; no clear D gene. Trimming shortened V by 7 bases and J by 4 bases, and 7 bases separated the two germline ends. Germline CDR1 reads MNHEY; CDR2 reads SVGAGI. The CDR3 covers 11 residues. Written as DNA, the CDR3 is TGTGCCAGCACCCGCGGAGAGACCCAGTACTTC. The encoded protein is CASTRGETQYF.

The rearrangement joins TRBV9 to TRBJ2-5; 8 bases agree with TRBD1. CDR1 and CDR2 (germline): SGDLS, YYNGEE. This CDR3 comprises 14 residues. V trimming: 3 bases; J trimming: 2 bases; junction bases outside the gene matches: 3. The CDR3 reads CASSGTGLQETQYF. The CDR3, as DNA: TGTGCCAGCAGCGGGACAGGGCTTCAAGAGACCCAGTACTTC.

This chain links TRBV29-1 with TRBJ1-3; 8 nucleotides agree with TRBD1. V gave up 4 bases and J gave up 2 bases; unmatched junction bases: 4. The CDR3 sequence is 14 residues long. Germline assignment: CDR1 SQVTM and CDR2 ANQGSEA. The CDR3 loop is CSVGGQGTGNTIYF. As DNA, the CDR3 is TGCAGCGTTGGAGGACAGGGTACTGGAAACACCATATATTTT.

The chain employs TRBV9 and TRBJ1-4; D is uncertain. The V gene's germline CDR1 is SGDLS and CDR2 YYNGEE. This CDR3 has 16 amino acids. Trimming removed 3 bases from V and 7 bases from J, with 19 bases in between. The CDR3 is CASSARETLEIEKLFF. The CDR3 DNA is TGTGCCAGCAGCGCACGGGAAACGCTTGAGATTGAAAAACTGTTTTTT.

This clone has just one count. The rearrangement links TRBV19 to TRBJ2-7; a weak D match, TRBD1 (5 bases). The CDR3 runs 14 residues. V was clipped by 3 bases and J by 2 bases, with 11 bases between them. Germline CDR1 is LNHDA and CDR2 is SQIVND (reference sequence). This chain's CDR3 is CASSIQGPPYEQYF. The CDR3 DNA reads TGTGCCAGTAGTATCCAGGGTCCGCCCTACGAGCAGTACTTC.

This rearrangement joins TRBV15 to TRBJ1-6; a possible D gene is TRBD1 (5 bases). V shed 5 bases and J shed 4 bases, with 12 bases lying between them. Germline CDR1 is LNHNV and CDR2 is YYDKDF (reference sequence). This CDR3 comprises 15 residues. The CDR3 DNA sequence: TGTGCCACCAGCCCTACCGACAGTTATAATTCACCCCTCCACTTT. Amino acids: CATSPTDSYNSPLHF.

The J gene is TRBJ2-3, the V gene TRBV6-5; D possibly corresponds to TRBD1 (6 bases). With 2 bases removed from V and 3 bases from J, the gap between germline ends came to 12 bases. CDR3 length: 15 residues. Germline V gene lookup returns CDR1 MNHEY and CDR2 SVGAGI. The CDR3 sequence is CASSYGQGSTDTQYF. The CDR3 DNA sequence: TGTGCCAGCAGTTACGGGCAGGGGAGTACAGATACGCAGTATTTT.